This TCR beta chain was observed in a study of T cell responses to AZD1222 COVID-19 vaccine. Data came from immunoSEQ multiplex PCR; TCRdb stores just in-frame clones and leaves some out. The sample holds roughly 100,000 clones, roughly 80% seen once. General study findings and limits: After two AZD1222 doses, spike-specific TCR breadth and depth rose versus day 0. Donors were chiefly white British, with a greater number of females, and clonal diversity was perhaps underestimated. The study found vaccine-associated CD4 TCRs spanning spike, dominant at 160-218 and 743-854. Repertoire sampling occurred only after the peak T cell response.

This clone was seen once. Its antigen is as yet unknown. The CDR3 consists of 17 residues. J gave up 0 bases and V 2 bases, and 4 bases lay outside the gene matches. Germline CDR1 MNHEY, CDR2 SVGEGT. The V gene is TRBV6-2 or TRBV6-3, the J gene TRBJ2-3, with 11 bases lining up with TRBD2. The sample here was peripheral blood, taken on day 0 of AZD1222 vaccination. This TCR derives from an adult in good health. This CDR3 is CASSYLLAGESTDTQYF. In DNA form, the CDR3 reads TGTGCCAGCAGTTACCTACTAGCGGGGGAGAGCACAGATACGCAGTATTTT.